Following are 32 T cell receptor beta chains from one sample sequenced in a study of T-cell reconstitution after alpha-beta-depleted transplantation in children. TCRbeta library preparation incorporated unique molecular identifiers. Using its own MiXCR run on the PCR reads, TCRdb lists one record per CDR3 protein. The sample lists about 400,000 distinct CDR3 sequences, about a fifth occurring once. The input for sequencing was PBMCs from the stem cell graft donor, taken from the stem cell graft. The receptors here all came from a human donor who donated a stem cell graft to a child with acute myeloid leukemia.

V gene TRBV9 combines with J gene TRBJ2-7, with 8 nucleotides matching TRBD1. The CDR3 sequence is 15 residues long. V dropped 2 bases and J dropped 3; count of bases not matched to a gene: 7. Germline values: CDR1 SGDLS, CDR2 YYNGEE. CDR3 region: CASSVYDGTGYEQYF. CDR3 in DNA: TGTGCCAGCAGCGTTTATGACGGGACAGGCTACGAGCAGTACTTC.

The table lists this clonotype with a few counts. The CDR3 DNA follows: TGTGCCATCAGCACGACAGGGAAGGGGGATCAGCCCCAGCATTTT. It is translated as CAISTTGKGDQPQHF. This chain connects TRBV10-3 to TRBJ1-5, with 7 bases aligning to TRBD1. V was pared by 6 bases and J by 5 bases, with 10 bases of the junction left unmatched. Germline loops: CDR1 ENHRY, CDR2 SYGVKD. The CDR3 is made up of 15 amino acids.

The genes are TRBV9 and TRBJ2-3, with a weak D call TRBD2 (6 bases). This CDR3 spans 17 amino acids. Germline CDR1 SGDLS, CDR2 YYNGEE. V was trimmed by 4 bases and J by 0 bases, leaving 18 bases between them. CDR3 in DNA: TGTGCCAGCAGCACGCGTCACGGACTAACTAGCACAGATACGCAGTATTTT. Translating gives CASSTRHGLTSTDTQYF.

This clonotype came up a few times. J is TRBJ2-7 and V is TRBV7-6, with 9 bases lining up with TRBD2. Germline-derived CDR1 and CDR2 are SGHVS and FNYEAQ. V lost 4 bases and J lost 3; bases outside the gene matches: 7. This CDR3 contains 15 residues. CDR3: CASSSRLAADYEQYF. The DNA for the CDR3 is TGTGCCAGCAGCTCTCGACTAGCGGCGGACTACGAGCAGTACTTC.

In nucleotides, the CDR3 is TGTGCCAGCAGCTCAGTAGCGGGAGGGCCCTCGAACACCGGGGAGCTGTTTTTT. Protein: CASSSVAGGPSNTGELFF. V gene TRBV12-3 or TRBV12-4 combines with J gene TRBJ2-2; 11 nucleotides match TRBD2. This CDR3 is built from 18 residues. After removal of 6 bases from V and 0 bases from J, the junction contained 9 bases not matched to a gene.

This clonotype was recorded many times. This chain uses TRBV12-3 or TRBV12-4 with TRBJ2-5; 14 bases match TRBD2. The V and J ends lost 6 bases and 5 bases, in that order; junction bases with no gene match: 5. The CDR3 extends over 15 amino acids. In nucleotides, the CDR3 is TGTGCCAGCAGGTCCGGGACTAGCGGGAGTGAGACCCAGTACTTC. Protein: CASRSGTSGSETQYF.

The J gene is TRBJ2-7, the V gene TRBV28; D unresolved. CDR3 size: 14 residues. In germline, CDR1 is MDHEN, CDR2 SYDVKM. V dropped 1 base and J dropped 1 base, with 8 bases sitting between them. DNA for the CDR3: TGTGCCAGCAGTTTATTGACACGGTCCTACGAGCAGTACTTC. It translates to CASSLLTRSYEQYF.

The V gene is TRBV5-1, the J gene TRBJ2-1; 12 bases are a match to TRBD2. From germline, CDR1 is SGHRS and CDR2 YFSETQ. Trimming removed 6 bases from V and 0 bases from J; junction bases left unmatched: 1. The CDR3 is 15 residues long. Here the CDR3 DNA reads TGCGCCAGCAAGACTAGCGGGAGCTCCTACAATGAGCAGTTCTTC. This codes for CASKTSGSSYNEQFF. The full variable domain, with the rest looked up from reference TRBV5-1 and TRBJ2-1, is KAGVTQTPRYLIKTRGQQVTLSCSPISGHRSVSWYQQTPGQGLQFLFEYFSETQRNKGNFPGRFSGRQFSNSRSEMNVSTLELGDSALYLCASKTSGSSYNEQFFGPGTRLTVL.

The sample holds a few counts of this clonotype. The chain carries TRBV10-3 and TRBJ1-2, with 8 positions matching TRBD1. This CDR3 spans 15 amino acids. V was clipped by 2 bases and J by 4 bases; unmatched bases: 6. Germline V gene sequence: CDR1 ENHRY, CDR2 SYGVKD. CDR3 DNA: TGTGCCATCAGTGAGCCTAGACAGGGGCCCTATGGCTACACCTTC. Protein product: CAISEPRQGPYGYTF.

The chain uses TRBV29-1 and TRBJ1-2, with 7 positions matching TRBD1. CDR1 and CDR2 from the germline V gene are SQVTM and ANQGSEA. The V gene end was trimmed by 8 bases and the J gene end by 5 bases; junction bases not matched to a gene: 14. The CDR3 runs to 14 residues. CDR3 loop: CSPRGWARGYGYTF. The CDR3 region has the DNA TGCAGCCCCAGGGGGTGGGCCAGGGGATATGGCTACACCTTC. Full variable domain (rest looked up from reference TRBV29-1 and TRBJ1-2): SAVISQKPSRDICQRGTSLTIQCQVDSQVTMMFWYRQQPGQSLTLIATANQGSEATYESGFVIDKFPISRPNLTFSTLTVSNMSPEDSSIYLCSPRGWARGYGYTFGSGTRLTVV.

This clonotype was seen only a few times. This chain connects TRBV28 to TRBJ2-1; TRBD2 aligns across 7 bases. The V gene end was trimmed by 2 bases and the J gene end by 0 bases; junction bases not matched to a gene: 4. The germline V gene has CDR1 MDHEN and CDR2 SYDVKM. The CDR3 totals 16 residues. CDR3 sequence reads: CASSLAGESSYNEQFF. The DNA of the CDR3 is TGTGCCAGCAGTTTAGCGGGAGAGAGCTCCTACAATGAGCAGTTCTTC.

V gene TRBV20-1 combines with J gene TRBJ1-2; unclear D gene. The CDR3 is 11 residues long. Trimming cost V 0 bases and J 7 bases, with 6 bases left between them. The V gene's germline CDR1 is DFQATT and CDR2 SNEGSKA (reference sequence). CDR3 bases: TGCAGTGCTAGAGATCGGGTTGGCTACACCTTC. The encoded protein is CSARDRVGYTF.

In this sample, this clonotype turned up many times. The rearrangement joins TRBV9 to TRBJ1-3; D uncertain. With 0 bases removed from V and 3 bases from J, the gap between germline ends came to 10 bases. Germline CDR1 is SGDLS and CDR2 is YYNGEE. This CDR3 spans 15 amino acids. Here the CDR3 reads CASSVGTVGGNTIYF. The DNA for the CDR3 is TGTGCCAGCAGCGTAGGTACAGTCGGTGGAAACACCATATATTTT. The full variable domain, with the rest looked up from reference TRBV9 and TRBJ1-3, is DSGVTQTPKHLITATGQRVTLRCSPRSGDLSVYWYQQSLDQGLQFLIQYYNGEERAKGNILERFSAQQFPDLHSELNLSSLELGDSALYFCASSVGTVGGNTIYFGEGSWLTVV.

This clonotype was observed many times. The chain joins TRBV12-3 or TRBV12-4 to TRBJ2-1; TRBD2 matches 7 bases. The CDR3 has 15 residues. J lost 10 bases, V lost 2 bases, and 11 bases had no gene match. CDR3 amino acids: CASSLRLAGAGEQFF. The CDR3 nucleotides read TGTGCCAGCAGTTTAAGGCTCGCGGGAGCTGGAGAGCAGTTCTTC.

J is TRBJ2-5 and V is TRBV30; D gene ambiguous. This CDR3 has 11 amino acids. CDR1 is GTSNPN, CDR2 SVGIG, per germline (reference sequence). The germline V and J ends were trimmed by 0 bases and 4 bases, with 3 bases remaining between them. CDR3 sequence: CAWSVSETQYF. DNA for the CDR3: TGTGCCTGGAGTGTATCAGAGACCCAGTACTTC.

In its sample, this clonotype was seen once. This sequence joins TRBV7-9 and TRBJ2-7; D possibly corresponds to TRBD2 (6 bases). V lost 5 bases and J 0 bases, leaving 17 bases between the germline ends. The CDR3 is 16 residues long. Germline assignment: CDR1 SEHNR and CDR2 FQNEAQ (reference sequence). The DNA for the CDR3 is TGTGCCAGCAGCCCGCCCTGGAGGGATGGCTCCTACGAGCAGTACTTC. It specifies CASSPPWRDGSYEQYF.

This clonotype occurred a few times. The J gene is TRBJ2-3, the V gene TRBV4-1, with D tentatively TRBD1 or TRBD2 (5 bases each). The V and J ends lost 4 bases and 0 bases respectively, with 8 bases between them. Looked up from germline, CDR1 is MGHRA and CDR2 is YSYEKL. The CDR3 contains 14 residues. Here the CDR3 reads CASSREGSTDTQYF. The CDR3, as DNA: TGCGCCAGCAGCCGTGAGGGGAGCACAGATACGCAGTATTTT.

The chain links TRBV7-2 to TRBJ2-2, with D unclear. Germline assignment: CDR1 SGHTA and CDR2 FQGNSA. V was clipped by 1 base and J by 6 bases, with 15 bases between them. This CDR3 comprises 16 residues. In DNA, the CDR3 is TGTGCCAGCAGCTTAGTGCAATTGAGCGCCTCCGGGGAGCTGTTTTTT. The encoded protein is CASSLVQLSASGELFF.

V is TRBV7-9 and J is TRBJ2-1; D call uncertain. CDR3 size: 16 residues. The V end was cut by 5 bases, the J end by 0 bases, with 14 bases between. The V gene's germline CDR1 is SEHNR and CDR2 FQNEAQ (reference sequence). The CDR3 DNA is TGTGCCAGCAGCAGCCCACGATGGGGCTCCTACAATGAGCAGTTCTTC. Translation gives CASSSPRWGSYNEQFF.

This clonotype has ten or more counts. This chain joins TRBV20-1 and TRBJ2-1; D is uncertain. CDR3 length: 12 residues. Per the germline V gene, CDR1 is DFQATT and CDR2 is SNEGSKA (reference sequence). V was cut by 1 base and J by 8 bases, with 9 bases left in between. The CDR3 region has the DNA TGCAGTGCTAGAGTGGCGTTCTATGAGCAGTTCTTC. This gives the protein CSARVAFYEQFF.

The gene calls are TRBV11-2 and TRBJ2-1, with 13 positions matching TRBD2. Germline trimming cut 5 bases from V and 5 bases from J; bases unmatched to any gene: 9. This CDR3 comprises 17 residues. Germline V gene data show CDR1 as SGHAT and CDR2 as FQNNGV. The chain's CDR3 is CASSPIRGTSGDNEQFF. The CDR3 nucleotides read TGTGCCAGCAGCCCGATACGAGGGACTAGCGGGGACAATGAGCAGTTCTTC.

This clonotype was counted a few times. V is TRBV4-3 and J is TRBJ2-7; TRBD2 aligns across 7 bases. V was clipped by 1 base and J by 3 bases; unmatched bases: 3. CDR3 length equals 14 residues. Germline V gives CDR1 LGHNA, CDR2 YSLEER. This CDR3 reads CASSQVSSGYEQYF. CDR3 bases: TGCGCCAGCAGCCAAGTCTCTAGCGGCTACGAGCAGTACTTC.

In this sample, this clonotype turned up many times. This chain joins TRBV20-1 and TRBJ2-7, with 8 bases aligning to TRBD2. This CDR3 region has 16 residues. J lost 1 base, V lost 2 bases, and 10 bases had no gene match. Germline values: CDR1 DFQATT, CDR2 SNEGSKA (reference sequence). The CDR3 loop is CSARRPGLAGSYEQYF. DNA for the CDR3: TGCAGTGCTAGAAGGCCTGGGCTAGCGGGTTCCTACGAGCAGTACTTC.

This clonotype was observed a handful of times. The CDR3 sequence: CASTHSRENEQYF. Written as DNA, the CDR3 is TGTGCCAGCACCCATTCGCGGGAGAACGAGCAGTACTTC. The chain employs TRBV7-9 and TRBJ2-7; 7 bases agree with TRBD2. Trimming removed 7 bases from V and 5 bases from J; junction bases left unmatched: 8. Germline V gene lookup returns CDR1 SEHNR and CDR2 FQNEAQ (reference sequence). The CDR3 runs to 13 residues.

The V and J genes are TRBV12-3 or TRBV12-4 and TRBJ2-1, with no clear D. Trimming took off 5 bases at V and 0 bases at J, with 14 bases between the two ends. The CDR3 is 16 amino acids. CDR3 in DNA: TGTGCCAGCAGTAAAATAACTACGAGCTCCTACAATGAGCAGTTCTTC. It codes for CASSKITTSSYNEQFF.

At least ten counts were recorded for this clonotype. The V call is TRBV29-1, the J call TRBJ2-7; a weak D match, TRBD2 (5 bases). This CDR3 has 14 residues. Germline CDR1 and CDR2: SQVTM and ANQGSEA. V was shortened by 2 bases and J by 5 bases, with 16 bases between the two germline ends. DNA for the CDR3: TGCAGCGTTGAAACGTATCCCGAGGGAAACGAGCAGTACTTC. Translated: CSVETYPEGNEQYF.

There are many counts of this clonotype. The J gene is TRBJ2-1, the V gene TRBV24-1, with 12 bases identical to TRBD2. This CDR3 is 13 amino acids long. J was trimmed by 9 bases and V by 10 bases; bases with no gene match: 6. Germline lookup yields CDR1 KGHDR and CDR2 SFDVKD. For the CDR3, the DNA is TGTGCCACAGGACTAGCGGGATACGCTGAGCAGTTCTTC. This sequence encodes CATGLAGYAEQFF.

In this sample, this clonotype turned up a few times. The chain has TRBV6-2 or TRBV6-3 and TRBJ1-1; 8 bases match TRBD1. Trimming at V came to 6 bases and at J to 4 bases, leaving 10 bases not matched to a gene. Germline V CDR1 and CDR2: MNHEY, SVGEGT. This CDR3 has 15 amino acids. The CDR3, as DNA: TGTGCCAGCAGCCGTAGGACAGGGTGGGGCACTGAAGCTTTCTTT. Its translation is CASSRRTGWGTEAFF.

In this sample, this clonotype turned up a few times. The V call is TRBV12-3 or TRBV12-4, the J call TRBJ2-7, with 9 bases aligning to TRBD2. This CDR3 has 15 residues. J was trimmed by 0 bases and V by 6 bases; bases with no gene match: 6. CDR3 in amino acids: CASRRAGGSSYEQYF. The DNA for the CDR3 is TGTGCCAGCAGGAGGGCGGGAGGGAGCTCCTACGAGCAGTACTTC.

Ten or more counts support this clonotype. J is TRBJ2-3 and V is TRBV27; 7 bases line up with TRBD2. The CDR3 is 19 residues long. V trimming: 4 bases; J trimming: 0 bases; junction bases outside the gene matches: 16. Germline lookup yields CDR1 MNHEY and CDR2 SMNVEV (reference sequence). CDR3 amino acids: CASSSLGVAGPSSTDTQYF. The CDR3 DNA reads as TGTGCCAGCAGTTCCCTGGGGGTAGCGGGCCCTTCTAGCACAGATACGCAGTATTTT.

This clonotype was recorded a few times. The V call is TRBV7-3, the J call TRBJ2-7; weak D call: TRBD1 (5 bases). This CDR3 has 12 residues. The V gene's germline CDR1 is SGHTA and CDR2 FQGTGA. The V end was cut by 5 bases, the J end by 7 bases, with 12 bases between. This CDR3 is CASSERQGEQYF. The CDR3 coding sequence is TGTGCCAGCAGCGAACGCCAGGGTGAGCAGTACTTC. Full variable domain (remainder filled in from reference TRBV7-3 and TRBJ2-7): GAGVSQTPSNKVTEKGKYVELRCDPISGHTALYWYRQSLGQGPEFLIYFQGTGAADDSGLPNDRFFAVRPEGSVSTLKIQRTERGDSAVYLCASSERQGEQYFGPGTRLTVT.

Here the CDR3 reads CASSLIPPQFF. The CDR3 nucleotides read TGCGCCAGCAGCCTCATTCCCCCCCAGTTCTTC. The chain recombines TRBV4-1 with TRBJ2-1, with unresolved D. CDR1 is MGHRA, CDR2 YSYEKL, per germline. V lost 4 bases to trimming and J lost 13 bases, with 11 bases between them. The CDR3 has 11 amino acids.